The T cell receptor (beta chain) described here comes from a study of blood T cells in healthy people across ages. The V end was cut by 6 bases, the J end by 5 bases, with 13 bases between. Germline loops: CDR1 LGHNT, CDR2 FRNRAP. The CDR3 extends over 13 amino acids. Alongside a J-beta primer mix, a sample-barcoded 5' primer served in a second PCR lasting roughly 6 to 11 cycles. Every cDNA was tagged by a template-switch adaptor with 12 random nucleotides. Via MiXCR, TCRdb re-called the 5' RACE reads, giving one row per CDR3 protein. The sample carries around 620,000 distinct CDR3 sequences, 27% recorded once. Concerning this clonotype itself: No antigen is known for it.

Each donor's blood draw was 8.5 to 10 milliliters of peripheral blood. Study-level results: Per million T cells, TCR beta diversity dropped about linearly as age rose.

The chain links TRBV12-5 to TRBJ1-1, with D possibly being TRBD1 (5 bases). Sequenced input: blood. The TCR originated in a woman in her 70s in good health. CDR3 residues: CASGPGGDTEAFF. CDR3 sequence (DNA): TGTGCTAGTGGACCCGGGGGGGATACTGAAGCTTTCTTT.